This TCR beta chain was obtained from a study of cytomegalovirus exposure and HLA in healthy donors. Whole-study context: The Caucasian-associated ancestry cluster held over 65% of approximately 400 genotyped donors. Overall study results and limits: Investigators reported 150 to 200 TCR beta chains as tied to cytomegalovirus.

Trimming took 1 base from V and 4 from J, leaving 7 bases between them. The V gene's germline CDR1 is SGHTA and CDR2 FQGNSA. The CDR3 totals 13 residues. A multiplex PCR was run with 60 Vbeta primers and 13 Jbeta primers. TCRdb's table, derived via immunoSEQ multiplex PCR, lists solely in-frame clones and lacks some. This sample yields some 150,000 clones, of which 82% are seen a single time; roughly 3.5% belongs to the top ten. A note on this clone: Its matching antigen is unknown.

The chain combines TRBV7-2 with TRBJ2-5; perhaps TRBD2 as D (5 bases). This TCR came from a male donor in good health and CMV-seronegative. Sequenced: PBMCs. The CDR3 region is CASSLVGGETQYF. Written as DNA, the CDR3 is TGTGCCAGCAGCTTAGTAGGAGGAGAGACCCAGTACTTC.